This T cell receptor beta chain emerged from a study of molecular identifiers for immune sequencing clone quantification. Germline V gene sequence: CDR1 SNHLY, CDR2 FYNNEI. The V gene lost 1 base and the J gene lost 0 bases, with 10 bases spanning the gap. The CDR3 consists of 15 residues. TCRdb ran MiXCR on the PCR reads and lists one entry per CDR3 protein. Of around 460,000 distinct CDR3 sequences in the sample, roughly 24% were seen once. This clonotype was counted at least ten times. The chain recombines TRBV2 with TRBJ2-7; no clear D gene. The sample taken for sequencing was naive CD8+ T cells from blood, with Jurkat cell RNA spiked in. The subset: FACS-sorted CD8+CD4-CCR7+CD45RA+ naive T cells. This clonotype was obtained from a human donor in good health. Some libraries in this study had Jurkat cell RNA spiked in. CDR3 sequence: CASSEVSAVSYEQYF. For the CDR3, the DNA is TGTGCCAGCAGTGAAGTCTCGGCAGTCTCCTACGAGCAGTACTTC.